These T cell receptor beta chains were read from a single sample in a study of OX40 agonist ivuxolimab in advanced cancers. Clones were read by immunoSEQ multiplex PCR, and TCRdb kept only the in-frame ones, dropping some. The data show 78,000 or so clones, around nine tenths seen once. This specimen was CD4+ or CD8+ T cells sorted from blood, taken in a trial of the OX40 agonist ivuxolimab. The receptor source for this set is an adult with an advanced solid tumor such as melanoma, head and neck, liver or kidney cancer. Both conserved end residues are part of each CDR3. D genes are given only for firm matches. Some rows mark clone size as missing; the rest say once, few, many or name a class of expanded clone.

j_gene	d_gene	abundance	v_gene	CDR3nt	CDR3aa
TRBJ2-7	-	-	TRBV28	TGTGCCAGCAGTCCTGGTTTTGTCGGACAAAACTCCTACGAGCAGTACTTC	CASSPGFVGQNSYEQYF
TRBJ1-2	-	-	TRBV7-9	TGTGCCAGCAGCTTAGAGGTCCTTCATGGCTACACCTTC	CASSLEVLHGYTF
TRBJ2-5	-	-	TRBV7-9	TGTGCCAGCAGCTTACGATCAGGTGTGGAGACCCAGTACTTC	CASSLRSGVETQYF
TRBJ2-1	TRBD2	-	TRBV4-2	TGTGCCAGCAGCCAAGAATCCTCGCCTAGCGGCGACTCCTACAATGAGCAGTTCTTC	CASSQESSPSGDSYNEQFF
TRBJ1-5	TRBD1	-	TRBV5-5	TGTGCCAGCAGCTCGCGACAGGGGGCGAGGGACAATCAGCCCCAGCATTTT	CASSSRQGARDNQPQHF
TRBJ1-6	-	-	TRBV5-1	TGCGCCAGCAGCTTGGTGGGAAGGGCGAATTCACCCCTCCACTTT	CASSLVGRANSPLHF
TRBJ2-1	-	-	TRBV5-4	TGTGCCAGCAGCTTGAAGGTCCCAGTCCACAATGAGCAGTTCTTC	CASSLKVPVHNEQFF
TRBJ1-1	-	-	TRBV27	TGTGCCAGCAGTTATAAGGTGGAGGGCACTGAAGCTTTCTTT	CASSYKVEGTEAFF
TRBJ2-5	-	once	TRBV19	TGTGCCAGTAGTATTGGTACGACGGGGGAGACCCAGTACTTC	CASSIGTTGETQYF
TRBJ1-6	TRBD1	-	TRBV27	TGTGCCAGCCCTTCGGCTCGGACAGGGGGCTCCTATAATTCACCCCTCCACTTT	CASPSARTGGSYNSPLHF
TRBJ1-2	TRBD1	few	TRBV7-2	TGTGCCAGCAGTCCGGACAGGGGATTTGCTAACTATGGCTACACCTTC	CASSPDRGFANYGYTF
TRBJ2-7	-	-	TRBV4-1	TGCGCCAGCAGCCCGTACTCACAGGACAGCGAGCAGTACTTC	CASSPYSQDSEQYF
TRBJ2-3	TRBD2	-	TRBV5-5	TGTGCCAGCAGCTTGACGCTAGCGGGAGGCACAGATACGCAGTATTTT	CASSLTLAGGTDTQYF
TRBJ1-1	-	-	TRBV15	TGTGCCACCAGCAGAGATCTGGGGTACACTGAAGCTTTCTTT	CATSRDLGYTEAFF
TRBJ2-5	-	-	TRBV5-1	TGCGCCAGCAGCTTCAGACACCCTGCCCAAGAGACCCAGTACTTC	CASSFRHPAQETQYF
TRBJ1-6	-	-	TRBV28	TGTGCCAGCACGACGGGAGGGGGAACGTATTCACCCCTCCACTTT	CASTTGGGTYSPLHF
TRBJ2-1	TRBD2	once	TRBV5-4	TGTGCCAGCAGCTCAATGACTAGCGGGAGGGCCAAGAATGAGCAGTTCTTC	CASSSMTSGRAKNEQFF
TRBJ2-7	-	few	TRBV10-2	TGCGCCAGCAGTGAGGAGGGCGGTCCCTACGAGCAGTACTTC	CASSEEGGPYEQYF
TRBJ2-7	TRBD2	-	TRBV5-1	TGCGCCAGCAGCCCCGGGACTAGCTGGCACGAGCAGTACTTC	CASSPGTSWHEQYF
TRBJ1-5	-	-	TRBV21-1	TGTGCCAGCATCCCGACAGGCAATCAGCCCCAGCATTTT	CASIPTGNQPQHF
TRBJ2-7	TRBD2	-	TRBV5-1	TGCGCCAGCAGCTTGGAGGCTAGCGGGGGGGCGTCCTACGAGCAGTACTTC	CASSLEASGGASYEQYF
TRBJ2-7	TRBD1	-	TRBV19	TGTGCCAGTAGACCTGGACAGGGGAGCTACGAGCAGTACTTC	CASRPGQGSYEQYF
TRBJ1-4	-	-	TRBV28	TGTGCCAGCAGTTTAGCGCCTATTAATGAAAAACTGTTTTTT	CASSLAPINEKLFF
TRBJ1-1	TRBD1	-	TRBV18	TGTGCCAGCTCACCAAGGGACAGAGACATGAACACTGAAGCTTTCTTT	CASSPRDRDMNTEAFF
TRBJ2-1	-	-	TRBV13	TGTGCCAGCAGCCCCTACCGGACTGGGGATGAGCAGTTCTTC	CASSPYRTGDEQFF
TRBJ1-2	TRBD1	once	TRBV6-4	TGTGCCAGCAGCAACCTGGGGGACAGTGGGGACTATGGCTACACCTTC	CASSNLGDSGDYGYTF
TRBJ2-7	-	-	TRBV7-9	TGTGCCAGCAGCTTAGCTAGCCAGGCACCCGAGCAGTACTTC	CASSLASQAPEQYF
TRBJ1-1	-	-	TRBV6-5	TGTGCCAGCAGCAGGGGTGCGGATGAAGCTTTCTTT	CASSRGADEAFF
TRBJ2-3	TRBD2	-	TRBV2	TGTGCCAGCAGTGCAACTAGCGGGTTAGATACGCAGTATTTT	CASSATSGLDTQYF
TRBJ2-1	TRBD1	once	TRBV2	TGTGCCAGCCGCCCGGGGAGGACAGGGACCTACAATGAGCAGTTCTTC	CASRPGRTGTYNEQFF
TRBJ2-7	-	-	TRBV6-1	TGTGCCAGCAGTAAGGGGGACGAGCAGTACTTC	CASSKGDEQYF
TRBJ2-3	-	once	TRBV6-1	TGTGCCTCGAGGAGGGATACGCAGTATTTT	CASRRDTQYF
TRBJ2-1	TRBD2	-	TRBV18	TGTGCCAGCTCACCCGAGATTGTAGCGGGGCCCCGCAATGAGCAGTTCTTC	CASSPEIVAGPRNEQFF
TRBJ2-1	-	-	TRBV4-2	TGTGCCAGCAGCCAGCCTCTCAATGAGCAGTTCTTC	CASSQPLNEQFF
TRBJ1-2	TRBD1	-	TRBV2	TGTGCCAGCAGTGTAACAGGGGCCGCTAACTATGGCTACACCTTC	CASSVTGAANYGYTF
TRBJ1-5	-	-	TRBV2	TGTGCCAGCAGTGAAGAGGGGATCCCGGGGCAGCCCCAGCATTTT	CASSEEGIPGQPQHF
TRBJ2-3	-	-	TRBV5-4	TGTGCCAGCAGCTTGGGGACTACGACTGGTACGCAGTATTTT	CASSLGTTTGTQYF
TRBJ2-1	TRBD2	-	TRBV4-2	TGTGCCAGCAGCCAAGTTCATGGACTAGCGGGGCTCTACAATGAGCAGTTCTTC	CASSQVHGLAGLYNEQFF
TRBJ2-3	TRBD2	-	TRBV19	TGTGCCAGTAGTATAGAGGCTAGCGGGAGTCGGCAGTATTTT	CASSIEASGSRQYF
TRBJ1-4	TRBD1	-	TRBV6-5	TGTGCCAGCAGTTACTCTTCCGGGACAGATAATGAAAAACTGTTTTTT	CASSYSSGTDNEKLFF